The rows below give T cell receptor beta chains drawn from one sample of a study of breast tumors, draining lymph nodes, adjacent tissues. From the multiplex PCR reads, TCRdb called clonotypes with MiXCR, one entry per CDR3 protein. The sample has about 230,000 distinct CDR3 sequences, roughly 32% seen once. The source material was axillary lymph node tissue. All receptors derive from a female donor with breast cancer. Some clones in this sample may be carry-over from other donors' samples. Both conserved end residues are part of each CDR3.

v_gene	j_gene	CDR3aa
TRBV6-6	TRBJ2-1	CASSYLGSGSTYEQFF
TRBV20-1	TRBJ2-1	CSVPRTSGSYNEQFF
TRBV18	TRBJ2-5	CASSPNSKETQYF
TRBV20-1	TRBJ2-5	CSAPSGGLAGSQETQYF
TRBV10-3	TRBJ2-7	CAISEDSSYEQYF
TRBV7-6	TRBJ2-1	CASSLGTSGGEQFF
TRBV7-9	TRBJ1-3	CASSLGSGSGNTIYF
TRBV9	TRBJ1-4	CASSVQAVGEKLFF
TRBV29-1	TRBJ2-3	CSSPSPDTQYF
TRBV10-2	TRBJ2-1	CASSEQGVSEQFF
TRBV24-1	TRBJ2-5	CATRSLAEQETQYF
TRBV11-2	TRBJ1-2	CASSESSGGYGYTF
TRBV3-1	TRBJ2-1	CASSRGYAYNEQFF
TRBV6-1	TRBJ2-1	CASLSGGSSIEQFF
TRBV5-4	TRBJ1-1	CASSLVGIGTEAFF
TRBV7-6	TRBJ2-1	CASSLTGSTHF
TRBV2	TRBJ2-6	CASRLAGGVGANVLTF
TRBV27	TRBJ1-6	CASSWGRVNSPLHF
TRBV5-6	TRBJ2-1	CASRGWGGPYNEQFF
TRBV7-9	TRBJ2-7	CASSSRTRKTPYEQYF
TRBV7-9	TRBJ2-7	CASRGQNEQYF
TRBV7-8	TRBJ1-3	CASTIRTGSGNTIYF
TRBV14	TRBJ2-5	CASRLADQETQYF